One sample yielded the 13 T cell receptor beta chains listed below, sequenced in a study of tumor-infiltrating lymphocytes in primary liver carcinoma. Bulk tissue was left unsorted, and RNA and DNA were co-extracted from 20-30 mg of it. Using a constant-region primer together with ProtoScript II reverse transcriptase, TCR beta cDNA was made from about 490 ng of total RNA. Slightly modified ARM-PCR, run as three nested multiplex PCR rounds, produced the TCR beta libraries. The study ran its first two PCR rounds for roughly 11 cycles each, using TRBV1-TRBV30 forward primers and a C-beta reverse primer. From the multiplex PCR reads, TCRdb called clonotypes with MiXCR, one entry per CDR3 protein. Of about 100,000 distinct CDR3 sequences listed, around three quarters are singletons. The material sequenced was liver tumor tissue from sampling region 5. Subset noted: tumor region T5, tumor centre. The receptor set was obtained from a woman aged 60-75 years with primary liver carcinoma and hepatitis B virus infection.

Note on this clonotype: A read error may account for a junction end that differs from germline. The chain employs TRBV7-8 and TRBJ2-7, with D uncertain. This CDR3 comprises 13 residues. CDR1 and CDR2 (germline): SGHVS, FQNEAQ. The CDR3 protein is CASSDKSSDERYF. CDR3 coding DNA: TGTGCCAGCAGCGACAAAAGCTCCGACGAGCGGTACTTC.

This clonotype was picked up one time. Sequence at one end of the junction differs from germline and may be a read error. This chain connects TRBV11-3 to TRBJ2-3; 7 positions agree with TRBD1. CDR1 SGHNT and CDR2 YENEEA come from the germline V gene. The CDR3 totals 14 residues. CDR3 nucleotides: TGTGCTAGCAACCATCGGACAGGCACATATACGCAGTATTTT. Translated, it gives CASNHRTGTYTQYF.

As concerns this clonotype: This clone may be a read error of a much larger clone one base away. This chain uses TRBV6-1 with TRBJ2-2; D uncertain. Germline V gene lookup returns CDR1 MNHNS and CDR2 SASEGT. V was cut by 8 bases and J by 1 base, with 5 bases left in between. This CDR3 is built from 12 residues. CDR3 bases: TGTGCCAGCGCGAGGAACACCGGGGAGCTGTTTTTT. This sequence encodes CASARNTGELFF.

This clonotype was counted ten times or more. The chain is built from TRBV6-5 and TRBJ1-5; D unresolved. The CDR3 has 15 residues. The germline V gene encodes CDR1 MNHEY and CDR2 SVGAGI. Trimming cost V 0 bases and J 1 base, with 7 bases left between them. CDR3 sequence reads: CASSYSLASNQPQHF. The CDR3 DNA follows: TGTGCCAGCAGTTACTCGCTGGCCAGCAATCAGCCCCAGCATTTT.

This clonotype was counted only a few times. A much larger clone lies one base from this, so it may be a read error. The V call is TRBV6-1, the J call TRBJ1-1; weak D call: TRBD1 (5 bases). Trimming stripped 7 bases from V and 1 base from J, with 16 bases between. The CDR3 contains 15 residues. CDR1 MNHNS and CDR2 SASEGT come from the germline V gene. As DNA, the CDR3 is TGTGCCAGCAATGTGGGGCCCACAGGGAACACTGAAGCTTTCTTT. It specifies CASNVGPTGNTEAFF.

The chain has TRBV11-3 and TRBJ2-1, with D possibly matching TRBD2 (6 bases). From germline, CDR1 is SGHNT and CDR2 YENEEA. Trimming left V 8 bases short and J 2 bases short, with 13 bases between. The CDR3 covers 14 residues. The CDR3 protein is CASLRTGAYNEQFF. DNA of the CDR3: TGTGCCAGCCTCCGGACGGGGGCCTACAATGAGCAGTTCTTC. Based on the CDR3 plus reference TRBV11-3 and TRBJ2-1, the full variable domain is EAGVVQSPRYKIIEKKQPVAFWCNPISGHNTLYWYLQNLGQGPELLIRYENEEAVDDSQLPKDRFSAERLKGVDSTLKIQPAELGDSAVYLCASLRTGAYNEQFFGPGTRLTVL.

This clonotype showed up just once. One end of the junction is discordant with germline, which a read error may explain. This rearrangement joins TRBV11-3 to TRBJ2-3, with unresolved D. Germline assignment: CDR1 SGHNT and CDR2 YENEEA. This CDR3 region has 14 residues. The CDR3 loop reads CASSLWGSPDTRYF. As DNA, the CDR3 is TGTGCCAGCAGCTTATGGGGTAGCCCTGATACGCGGTATTTT.

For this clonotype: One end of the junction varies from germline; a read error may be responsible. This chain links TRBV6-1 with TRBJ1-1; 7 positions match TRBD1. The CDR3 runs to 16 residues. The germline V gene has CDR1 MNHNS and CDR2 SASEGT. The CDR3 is CANSEGTGDSPTEAFF. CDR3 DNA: TGTGCCAACAGTGAGGGCACAGGGGATTCTCCCACTGAAGCTTTCTTT.

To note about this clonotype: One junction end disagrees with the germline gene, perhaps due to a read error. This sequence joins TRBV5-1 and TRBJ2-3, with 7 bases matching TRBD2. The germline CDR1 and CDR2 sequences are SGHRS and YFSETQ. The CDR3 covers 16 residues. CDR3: CASSSDLAGVADAQYF. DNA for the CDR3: TGCGCCAGCAGCTCTGATCTGGCGGGAGTCGCAGATGCGCAATATTTT.

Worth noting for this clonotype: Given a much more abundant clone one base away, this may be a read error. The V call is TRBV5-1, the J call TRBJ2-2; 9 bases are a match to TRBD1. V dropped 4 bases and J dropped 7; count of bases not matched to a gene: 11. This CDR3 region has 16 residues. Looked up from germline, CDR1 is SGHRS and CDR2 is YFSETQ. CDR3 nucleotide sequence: TGCGCCAGCAGCGCCGGGACAGGGATATGGATCGGGGAGCTGTTTTTT. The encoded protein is CASSAGTGIWIGELFF. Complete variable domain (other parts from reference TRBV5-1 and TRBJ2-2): KAGVTQTPRYLIKTRGQQVTLSCSPISGHRSVSWYQQTPGQGLQFLFEYFSETQRNKGNFPGRFSGRQFSNSRSEMNVSTLELGDSALYLCASSAGTGIWIGELFFGEGSRLTVL.

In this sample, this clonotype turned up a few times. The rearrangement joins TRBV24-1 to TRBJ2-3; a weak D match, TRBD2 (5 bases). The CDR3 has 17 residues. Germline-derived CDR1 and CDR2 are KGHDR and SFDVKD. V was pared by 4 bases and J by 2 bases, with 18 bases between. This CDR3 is CATSDPVSGPSTDTQYF. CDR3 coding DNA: TGTGCCACCAGTGACCCCGTAAGCGGCCCCTCCACAGATACGCAGTATTTT.

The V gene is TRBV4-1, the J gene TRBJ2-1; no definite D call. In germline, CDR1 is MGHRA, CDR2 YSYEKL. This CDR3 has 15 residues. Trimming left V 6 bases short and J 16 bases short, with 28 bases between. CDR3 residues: CASSPTDSRSVERFF. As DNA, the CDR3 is TGCGCCAGCAGTCCCACAGACTCGAGAAGCGTTGAGCGATTCTTC.

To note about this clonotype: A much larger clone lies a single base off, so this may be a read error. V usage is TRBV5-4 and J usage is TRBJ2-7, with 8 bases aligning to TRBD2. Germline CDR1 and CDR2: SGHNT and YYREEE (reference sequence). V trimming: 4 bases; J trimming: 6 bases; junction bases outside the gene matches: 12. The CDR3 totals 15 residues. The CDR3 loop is CASSPRGGKVREQYF. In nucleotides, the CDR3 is TGTGCCAGCAGCCCACGGGGGGGAAAAGTCCGCGAGCAGTACTTC.